Listed below are T cell receptor beta chains from one sample, sequenced in a study of cytomegalovirus exposure and HLA in healthy donors. The table came from immunoSEQ multiplex PCR; TCRdb's copy has only in-frame clones and leaves some out. The sample lists 200,000 to 300,000 clones, roughly 73% occurring once. The sample was PBMCs. All receptors derive from a boy aged 5-17 years in good health and CMV-seronegative. The CDR3 runs from the conserved cysteine through the conserved F or W. The order of the fields is D gene, clone size, V gene, J gene, CDR3 protein, CDR3 DNA. A D gene is named only where the DNA matches it firmly. Clone size is given for some rows only: seen once, a few or many times, or a class if the clone is expanded.

>.|few|TRBV6-5|TRBJ1-1
CASSYVVQGNTEAFF
TGTGCCAGCAGTTATGTCGTGCAGGGGAACACTGAAGCTTTCTTT
>TRBD2|once|TRBV15|TRBJ2-3
CATWPQVAGPDTQYF
TGTGCCACCTGGCCCCAGGTAGCGGGACCGGATACGCAGTATTTT
>.|once|TRBV19|TRBJ2-6
CASSLGIYRYSGANVLTF
TGTGCCAGTAGTCTAGGGATCTACAGATACTCTGGGGCCAACGTCCTGACTTTC
>.|once|TRBV9|TRBJ2-3
CASSVETSPSTDTQYF
TGTGCCAGCAGCGTAGAAACTAGCCCTAGCACAGATACGCAGTATTTT
>TRBD1|.|TRBV7-9|TRBJ1-4
CASSPSGQGGEKLFF
TGTGCCAGCAGCCCATCGGGACAGGGAGGGGAAAAACTGTTTTTT
>.|few|TRBV11-3|TRBJ1-4
CASSLGLTGSNEKLFF
TGTGCCAGCAGCTTAGGACTGACGGGATCTAATGAAAAACTGTTTTTT
>.|.|TRBV6-1|TRBJ1-3
CASSEGRGNTIYF
TGTGCCAGCAGTGAGGGGAGGGGGAACACCATATATTTT
>TRBD2|.|TRBV5-1|TRBJ2-7
CASSLAASGPTYEQYF
TGCGCCAGCAGCTTGGCGGCTAGCGGCCCGACCTACGAGCAGTACTTC
>TRBD2|once|TRBV29-1|TRBJ2-5
CSASTGGETQYF
TGCAGCGCTTCGACCGGGGGGGAGACCCAGTACTTC
>.|.|TRBV5-6|TRBJ2-1
CASSYSQDTLIYNEQFF
TGTGCCAGCAGCTATTCCCAAGACACCCTTATCTACAATGAGCAGTTCTTC
>TRBD2|.|TRBV30|TRBJ2-2
CAWSGGAGLDGAGELFF
TGTGCCTGGAGTGGGGGGGCGGGACTAGACGGCGCCGGGGAGCTGTTTTTT
>.|.|TRBV5-5|TRBJ1-1
CASSYFVNTEAFF
TGTGCCAGCAGCTACTTCGTCAACACTGAAGCTTTCTTT
>TRBD1|.|TRBV23-1|TRBJ1-3
CASSQSLDRGPDTIYF
TGCGCCAGCAGTCAATCGTTGGACAGGGGGCCGGACACCATATATTTT
>TRBD2|.|TRBV11-3|TRBJ2-1
CASSSGTSGQYNEQFF
TGTGCCAGCAGCTCAGGGACTAGCGGGCAATACAATGAGCAGTTCTTC
>.|once|TRBV5-1|TRBJ1-1
CASSLEGQHLNTEAFF
TGCGCCAGCAGCTTGGAGGGACAACATCTGAACACTGAAGCTTTCTTT
>.|.|TRBV2|TRBJ2-3
CASSYPVGGVSTDTQYF
TGTGCCAGCAGTTATCCGGTCGGCGGGGTTAGCACAGATACGCAGTATTTT
>.|.|TRBV7-8|TRBJ1-5
CASSLTGVGSNQPQHF
TGTGCCAGCAGCTTAACCGGGGTGGGAAGCAATCAGCCCCAGCATTTT
>.|.|TRBV19|TRBJ2-3
CASSVAIHTQYF
TGTGCCAGTTCCGTTGCTATTCATACGCAGTATTTT
>TRBD1|few|TRBV9|TRBJ2-5
CASSPTGTAKTQYF
TGTGCCAGCAGCCCCACTGGGACAGCGAAGACCCAGTACTTC
>.|.|TRBV9|TRBJ1-2
CASSVGGAGYGYTF
TGTGCCAGCAGCGTAGGAGGAGCAGGGTATGGCTACACCTTC
>TRBD1|.|TRBV7-3|TRBJ2-7
CASSFGQGYEQYF
TGTGCCAGCAGCTTCGGACAGGGCTACGAGCAGTACTTC
>.|.|TRBV2|TRBJ2-2
CASSRGRNTGELFF
TGTGCCAGCAGTCGCGGCAGAAACACCGGGGAGCTGTTTTTT
>.|.|TRBV6-5|TRBJ2-5
CASSLRGGAQYF
TGTGCCAGCAGTCTAAGAGGCGGGGCCCAGTACTTC
>TRBD1|.|TRBV5-4|TRBJ1-2
CATLSRDRGLTF
TGTGCCACCCTAAGTCGGGACAGGGGGCTCACCTTC
>.|.|TRBV7-2|TRBJ2-7
CASSLAPGYEQYF
TGTGCCAGCAGCTTAGCTCCGGGCTACGAGCAGTACTTC
>.|.|TRBV29-1|TRBJ2-5
CSVIEPLAGQTQYF
TGCAGCGTTATTGAACCCCTGGCAGGGCAGACCCAGTACTTC
>.|.|TRBV11-3|TRBJ2-1
CASSSNTHSYNEQFF
TGTGCCAGCAGCTCCAACACCCACTCCTACAATGAGCAGTTCTTC
>.|.|TRBV27|TRBJ1-2
CASSLGNSPFYGYTF
TGTGCCAGCAGCCTCGGGAACAGCCCATTTTATGGCTACACCTTC
>.|.|TRBV1|TRBJ1-2
CTSSQIHRNYGYTF
TGCACCAGCAGCCAAATACACAGGAACTATGGCTACACCTTC
>TRBD1|.|TRBV6-1|TRBJ1-5
CASSDPGQGSNQPQHF
TGTGCCAGCAGTGACCCAGGACAGGGGAGCAATCAGCCCCAGCATTTT
>TRBD1|once|TRBV7-2|TRBJ1-5
CASSQLRGLGNQPQHF
TGTGCCAGCAGTCAACTGAGGGGGCTGGGCAATCAGCCCCAGCATTTT
>TRBD1|.|TRBV27|TRBJ1-2
CASSFLGQGYYGYTF
TGTGCCAGCAGTTTCCTCGGACAGGGGTACTATGGCTACACCTTC
>.|few|TRBV5-1|TRBJ1-2
CASSLDRTYGYTF
TGCGCCAGCAGCTTGGACAGAACCTATGGCTACACCTTC
>.|.|TRBV5-8|TRBJ1-1
CASSLHKGMNTEAFF
TGTGCCAGCAGCTTGCATAAGGGGATGAACACTGAAGCTTTCTTT
>.|.|TRBV5-1|TRBJ1-1
CASSGGWGSGNTEAFF
TGCGCCAGCAGCGGAGGATGGGGTTCGGGGAACACTGAAGCTTTCTTT
>.|.|TRBV11-2|TRBJ1-1
CASSLGSRALNTEAFF
TGTGCCAGCAGCTTAGGGTCGCGGGCCCTGAACACTGAAGCTTTCTTT
>TRBD1|.|TRBV27|TRBJ2-2
CASSSVDRVGGELFF
TGTGCCAGCAGTTCCGTCGACAGGGTCGGGGGGGAGCTGTTTTTT
>.|.|TRBV18|TRBJ2-5
CASEDQETQYF
TGTGCCAGCGAGGACCAAGAGACCCAGTACTTC
>.|.|TRBV5-4|TRBJ2-1
CASSLDAGSYNEQFF
TGTGCCAGCAGCTTGGATGCGGGTTCGTACAATGAGCAGTTCTTC
>TRBD1|.|TRBV2|TRBJ2-7
CASSPTGARSYF
TGTGCCAGCAGTCCGACAGGGGCAAGGTCGTACTTC
>TRBD1|.|TRBV7-2|TRBJ2-7
CASSLPGQVLGEQYF
TGTGCCAGCAGCCTCCCCGGACAGGTCCTCGGCGAGCAGTACTTC
>TRBD2|.|TRBV7-3|TRBJ2-1
CASSGTSGGSSYNEQFF
TGTGCCAGCAGCGGGACTAGCGGGGGGAGCTCCTACAATGAGCAGTTCTTC
>.|.|TRBV19|TRBJ1-5
CASSILVGAGNQPQHF
TGTGCCAGTAGTATATTGGTGGGGGCTGGCAATCAGCCCCAGCATTTT